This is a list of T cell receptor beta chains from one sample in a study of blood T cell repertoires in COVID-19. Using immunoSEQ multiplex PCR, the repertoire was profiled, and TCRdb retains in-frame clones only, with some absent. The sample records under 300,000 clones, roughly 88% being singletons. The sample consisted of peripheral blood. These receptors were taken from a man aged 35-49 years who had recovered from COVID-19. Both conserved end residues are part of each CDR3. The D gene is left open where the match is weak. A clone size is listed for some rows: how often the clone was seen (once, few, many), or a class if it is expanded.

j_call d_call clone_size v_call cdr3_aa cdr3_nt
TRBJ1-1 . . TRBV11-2 CASSLGPGTWNTEAFF TGTGCCAGCAGCTTAGGGCCTGGCACGTGGAACACTGAAGCTTTCTTT
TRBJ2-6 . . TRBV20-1 CSALDSDVLTF TGCAGTGCTTTAGACAGCGACGTCCTGACTTTC
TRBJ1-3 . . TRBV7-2 CASSLVPGGSGNTIYF TGTGCCAGCAGCTTAGTTCCGGGTGGCTCTGGAAACACCATATATTTT
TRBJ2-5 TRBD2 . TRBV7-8 CASSPRSREGQETQYF TGTGCCAGCAGCCCAAGATCCCGGGAGGGCCAGGAGACCCAGTACTTC
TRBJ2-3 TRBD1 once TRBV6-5 CASVDRLSTDTQYF TGTGCCAGCGTGGACAGGCTCAGCACAGATACGCAGTATTTT
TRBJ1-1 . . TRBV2 CASTGGGGTEAFF TGTGCCTCCACGGGGGGCGGTGGCACTGAAGCTTTCTTT
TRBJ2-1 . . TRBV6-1 CASSERPVTSSYNEQFF TGTGCCAGCAGTGAACGGCCGGTCACTAGCTCCTACAATGAGCAGTTCTTC
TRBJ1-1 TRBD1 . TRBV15 CATSRTTPGTGDTEAFF TGTGCCACCAGCAGAACCACCCCCGGGACAGGGGATACTGAAGCTTTCTTT
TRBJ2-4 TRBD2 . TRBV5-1 CASSPGGGVANIQYF TGCGCCAGCAGCCCCGGCGGGGGGGTGGCAAACATTCAGTACTTC
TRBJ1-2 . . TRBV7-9 CASSPNAGGIGYTF TGTGCCAGCAGCCCCAACGCTGGGGGCATTGGCTACACCTTC
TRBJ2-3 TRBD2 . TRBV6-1 CASSEPLGSGGKPDTQYF TGTGCCAGCAGTGAACCCCTGGGTAGCGGGGGAAAACCAGATACGCAGTATTTT
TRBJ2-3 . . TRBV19 CASSIADTDTQYF TGTGCCAGTAGTATAGCAGACACAGATACGCAGTATTTT
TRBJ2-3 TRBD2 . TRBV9 CASSVGSGLGNTQYF TGTGCCAGCAGCGTAGGGTCGGGACTAGGGAATACGCAGTATTTT
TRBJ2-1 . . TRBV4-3 CASSQDGGKYNEQFF TGCGCCAGCAGCCAAGACGGCGGGAAATACAATGAGCAGTTCTTC
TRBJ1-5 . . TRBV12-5 CASGQRGGSNQPQHF TGTGCTAGTGGCCAACGCGGGGGGAGCAATCAGCCCCAGCATTTT
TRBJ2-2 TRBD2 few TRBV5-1 CASRKVIPGLAGGRKNTGELFF TGCGCCAGCAGGAAAGTTATCCCGGGACTAGCGGGCGGGAGAAAGAACACCGGGGAGCTGTTTTTT
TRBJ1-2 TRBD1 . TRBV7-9 CASSSRQGENYGYTF TGTGCCAGCAGCTCTCGACAGGGGGAGAACTATGGCTACACCTTC
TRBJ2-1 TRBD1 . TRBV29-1 CSVHPGTGGFF TGCAGCGTCCATCCGGGGACAGGGGGTTTCTTC
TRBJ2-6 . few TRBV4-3 CASSQDASSSGANVLTF TGCGCCAGCAGCCAAGATGCCTCCAGCTCTGGGGCCAACGTCCTGACTTTC
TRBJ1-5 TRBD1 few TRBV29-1 CSVGQGLGQPQHF TGCAGCGTTGGACAGGGCCTTGGTCAGCCCCAGCATTTT
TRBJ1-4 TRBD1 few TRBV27 CASGTGGVEKLFF TGTGCCAGCGGGACAGGGGGCGTTGAAAAACTGTTTTTT
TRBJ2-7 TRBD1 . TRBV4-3 CASSQGTGPYYEQYF TGCGCCAGCAGCCAAGGGACAGGGCCATACTACGAGCAGTACTTC
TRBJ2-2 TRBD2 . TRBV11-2 CASSLGLAGNTGELFF TGTGCCAGCAGCTTAGGTCTAGCGGGGAACACCGGGGAGCTGTTTTTT
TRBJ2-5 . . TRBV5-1 CASSQQETQYF TGCGCCAGCAGCCAACAAGAGACCCAGTACTTC
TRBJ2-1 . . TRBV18 CASSPQPRGEQFF TGTGCCAGCTCACCCCAGCCCCGGGGTGAGCAGTTCTTC
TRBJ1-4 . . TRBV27 CASSLRGGATNEKLFF TGTGCCAGCAGTTTAAGGGGCGGTGCAACTAATGAAAAACTGTTTTTT
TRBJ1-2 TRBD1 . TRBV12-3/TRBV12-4 CASSLDRGRCTF TGTGCCAGCAGTTTGGACAGGGGGAGATGCACCTTC
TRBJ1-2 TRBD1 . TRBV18 CASSPRTGESGYTF TGTGCCAGCTCACCACGAACAGGGGAAAGTGGCTACACCTTC
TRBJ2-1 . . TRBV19 CASSRLSSYNEQFF TGTGCCAGTAGCAGGCTTAGCTCCTACAATGAGCAGTTCTTC
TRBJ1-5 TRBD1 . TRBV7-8 CASSPGGRQPQHF TGTGCCAGCAGCCCAGGGGGCCGGCAGCCCCAGCATTTT
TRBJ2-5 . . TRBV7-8 CASSLGRWETQYF TGTGCCAGCAGCTTAGGCAGATGGGAGACCCAGTACTTC
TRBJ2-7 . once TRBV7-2 CASSSGFYEQYF TGTGCCAGCAGCTCAGGATTCTACGAGCAGTACTTC
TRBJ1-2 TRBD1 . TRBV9 CASSPQQGDYGYTF TGTGCCAGCAGCCCCCAACAGGGGGACTATGGCTACACCTTC
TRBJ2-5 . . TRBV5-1 CASSARDFQETQYF TGCGCCAGCAGCGCCAGGGACTTCCAAGAGACCCAGTACTTC
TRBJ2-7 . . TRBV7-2 CASSPLSYEQYF TGTGCCAGCAGTCCTTTATCCTACGAGCAGTACTTC
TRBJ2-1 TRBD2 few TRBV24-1 CATSGGRSEQFF TGTGCCACCAGTGGCGGGAGAAGTGAGCAGTTCTTC
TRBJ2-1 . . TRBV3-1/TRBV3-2 CASSHKDPAEVFYNEQFF TGTGCCAGCAGCCATAAGGACCCGGCGGAGGTTTTCTACAATGAGCAGTTCTTC
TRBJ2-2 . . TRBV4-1 CASSLRGRDTGELFF TGCGCCAGCAGCCTAAGGGGCAGGGACACCGGGGAGCTGTTTTTT
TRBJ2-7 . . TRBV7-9 CASSLGGLDSYEQYF TGTGCCAGCAGCTTAGGAGGGCTAGACTCCTACGAGCAGTACTTC
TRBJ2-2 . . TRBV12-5 CASGSEPNTGELFF TGTGCTAGTGGTTCGGAGCCTAACACCGGGGAGCTGTTTTTT
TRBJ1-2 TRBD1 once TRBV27 CASSGAGTANYGYTF TGTGCCAGCAGTGGAGCCGGGACAGCTAACTATGGCTACACCTTC